The 21 T cell receptor beta chains below were found in one sample sequenced in a study of spatial heterogeneity in lung cancer. Study conclusions and caveats: Tracking of tumor mutation counts was seen in expanded intratumoral alpha and beta TCR counts.

Antigens of these TCRs are unknown. One entry per CDR3 protein results from TCRdb running MiXCR on the 5' RACE reads. In the table there are 2,500 to 4,000 distinct CDR3 sequences, around 3.5% of which are singletons. The sample's time point: sample taken at primary tumor resection. Sequencing used lung tumor tissue, obtained at surgery. These TCRs come from a male donor with early-stage non-small cell lung cancer.

By frequency in the sample, this clonotype is medium-sized. The chain recombines TRBV20-1 with TRBJ2-5, with D possibly matching TRBD1 (6 bases). The CDR3 totals 16 residues. V lost 5 bases and J lost 4, with 23 bases in between. Germline-derived CDR1 and CDR2 are DFQATT and SNEGSKA (reference sequence). The CDR3 protein is CSAFNRDTQFGETQYF. CDR3 coding DNA: TGCAGTGCTTTTAATCGGGACACCCAATTCGGAGAGACCCAGTACTTC.

By share, this clonotype counts as medium-sized. This rearrangement joins TRBV5-1 to TRBJ1-2; the D gene is possibly TRBD1 (5 bases). CDR3 length: 14 amino acids. Trimming cost V 0 bases and J 8 bases, with 14 bases left between them. The germline V gene has CDR1 SGHRS and CDR2 YFSETQ. The CDR3 DNA sequence: TGCGCCAGCAGCTTGGGTTCAGGGATCCAAGGCTACACCTTC. Translating gives CASSLGSGIQGYTF.

This clonotype is medium-sized. The rearrangement uses TRBV20-1 and TRBJ1-5, with D possibly matching TRBD1 (6 bases). V was pared by 6 bases and J by 5 bases, with 20 bases between. Germline-derived CDR1 and CDR2 are DFQATT and SNEGSKA (reference sequence). The CDR3 contains 15 residues. Here the CDR3 reads CSATKQGGEDQPQHF. The DNA for the CDR3 is TGCAGTGCGACTAAACAGGGAGGGGAGGATCAGCCCCAGCATTTT.

Sample share makes this clonotype medium-sized. The V and J genes are TRBV11-2 and TRBJ2-5, with D perhaps given as TRBD1 or TRBD2 (5 bases each). The CDR3 length is 16 residues. Germline V gene sequence: CDR1 SGHAT, CDR2 FQNNGV. The V end was cut by 4 bases, the J end by 2 bases, with 17 bases between. For the CDR3, the DNA is TGTGCCAGCAGCTCCGGGACGGAAAGTATACAAGAGACCCAGTACTTC. It translates to CASSSGTESIQETQYF.

This clonotype qualifies as medium-sized (0.01 to 0.1%). V and J are TRBV4-2 and TRBJ2-2, with unresolved D. Germline CDR1 LGHNA, CDR2 YNFKEQ. The length of the CDR3 is 16 residues. Deletions cut 4 bases from V and 6 bases from J, with 18 bases between. The CDR3: CASSRSDYKGAGELFF. In nucleotides, the CDR3 is TGTGCCAGCAGCCGTTCGGATTACAAAGGAGCCGGGGAGCTGTTTTTT.

There are many counts of this clonotype. The chain employs TRBV9 and TRBJ1-1; D gene unclear. CDR3 length equals 13 residues. V gave up 0 bases and J gave up 5 bases, with 8 bases separating them. Germline V gives CDR1 SGDLS, CDR2 YYNGEE. CDR3 amino acids: CASSVGSGTEAFF. For the CDR3, the DNA is TGTGCCAGCAGCGTAGGCTCTGGGACTGAAGCTTTCTTT.

By share of the sample, this clonotype is medium-sized (0.01 to 0.1%). The chain has TRBV29-1 and TRBJ2-1, with 7 bases aligning to TRBD1. Per the germline V gene, CDR1 is SQVTM and CDR2 is ANQGSEA. This CDR3 has 16 amino acids. V lost 2 bases to trimming and J lost 0 bases; unmatched junction nucleotides: 7. This CDR3 is CSVESPDRSSYNEQFF. For the CDR3, the DNA is TGCAGCGTTGAATCTCCGGACAGGAGCTCCTACAATGAGCAGTTCTTC.

By sample fraction, this clonotype is medium-sized. V gene TRBV20-1 combines with J gene TRBJ2-1; D is uncertain. Germline CDR1 DFQATT, CDR2 SNEGSKA (reference sequence). With 5 bases removed from V and 2 bases from J, the gap between germline ends came to 16 bases. This CDR3 is built from 15 residues. CDR3: CSAGILVFPYNEQFF. In DNA, the CDR3 is TGCAGTGCTGGAATTCTAGTCTTCCCCTACAATGAGCAGTTCTTC.

This clonotype counts as medium-sized (0.01 to 0.1%). The rearrangement uses TRBV28 and TRBJ2-7; TRBD1 matches at 7 bases. The CDR3 contains 13 residues. Germline values: CDR1 MDHEN, CDR2 SYDVKM. The V gene end was trimmed by 3 bases and the J gene end by 9 bases; junction bases not matched to a gene: 8. Written as DNA, the CDR3 is TGTGCCAGCAGTTTCTCGGACAGGCCCCTGCAGTACGTC. As protein: CASSFSDRPLQYV.

J is TRBJ2-1 and V is TRBV29-1; 9 bases are a match to TRBD1. This CDR3 has 14 amino acids. Germline CDR1 is SQVTM and CDR2 is ANQGSEA. V was clipped by 5 bases and J by 4 bases; unmatched bases: 6. CDR3 residues: CSVYDRGVYNEQFF. In DNA, the CDR3 is TGCAGCGTTTACGACAGGGGGGTTTACAATGAGCAGTTCTTC.

The table lists this clonotype with many counts. The chain couples TRBV20-1 to TRBJ1-3, with a weak D call TRBD1 (5 bases). Trimming pared 0 bases from V and 4 bases from J, leaving 19 bases between. The CDR3 loop spans 17 amino acids. Germline V CDR1 and CDR2: DFQATT, SNEGSKA (reference sequence). The CDR3 reads CSARDTGARAGGNTIYF. DNA of the CDR3: TGCAGTGCTAGAGATACCGGGGCGCGTGCTGGGGGAAACACCATATATTTT.

The chain carries TRBV5-6 and TRBJ2-1; tentative D call: TRBD2 (7 bases). This CDR3 contains 15 residues. The germline V gene has CDR1 SGHDT and CDR2 YYEEEE. V was pared by 2 bases and J by 8 bases, with 17 bases between. CDR3 bases: TGTGCCAGCAGCTTACCGGGGGGCTTCCGGGATGAGCAGTTCTTC. Translating gives CASSLPGGFRDEQFF.

By share of the sample, this clonotype is medium-sized. The genes are TRBV28 and TRBJ2-7, with unresolved D. Germline CDR1 reads MDHEN; CDR2 reads SYDVKM. The CDR3 is 16 amino acids. The ends were cut back, 5 bases at V and 5 bases at J, with 22 bases in the middle. The CDR3 region is CASSPKRTGPSNEQYV. The CDR3 DNA is TGTGCCAGCAGTCCAAAGAGAACTGGGCCCTCGAACGAGCAGTACGTC.

In its sample, this clonotype was seen a few times. The chain carries TRBV12-3 or TRBV12-4 and TRBJ1-1; maybe TRBD1 (6 bases). Trimming pared 6 bases from V and 9 bases from J, leaving 17 bases between. The CDR3 is 13 residues long. The chain's CDR3 is CASSRRGRVKAFF. In nucleotides, the CDR3 is TGTGCCAGCAGCCGCAGGGGAAGGGTTAAAGCTTTCTTT.

By share, this clonotype ranks as medium-sized (0.01 to 0.1%). V and J are TRBV5-6 and TRBJ2-1, with a possible D match to TRBD1 (6 bases). V lost 6 bases and J lost 15, with 16 bases in between. The CDR3 is 11 residues long. The germline CDR1 and CDR2 sequences are SGHDT and YYEEEE. The CDR3 sequence: CASTKQGILFF. The CDR3 DNA sequence: TGTGCCAGCACAAAACAGGGTATACTGTTCTTC.

The table lists this clonotype with many counts. The chain is built from TRBV20-1 and TRBJ1-4; 9 nucleotides align to TRBD1. The germline V gene encodes CDR1 DFQATT and CDR2 SNEGSKA (reference sequence). This CDR3 region has 13 residues. Losses at the gene ends were 6 bases for V and 4 bases for J; bases not matched to a gene: 3. Here the CDR3 DNA reads TGCAGTGCCGGGACAGGGAGTAATGAAAAACTGTTTTTT. The encoded protein is CSAGTGSNEKLFF.

This clonotype is termed medium-sized. The V call is TRBV5-1, the J call TRBJ1-5; 7 bases agree with TRBD1. V lost 7 bases to trimming and J lost 3 bases; unmatched junction nucleotides: 10. Per the germline V gene, CDR1 is SGHRS and CDR2 is YFSETQ. This CDR3 comprises 15 residues. The CDR3 region is CASPSSTGLNQPQHF. DNA for the CDR3: TGCGCCAGCCCATCCTCGACAGGGCTCAATCAGCCCCAGCATTTT.

The rearrangement uses TRBV29-1 and TRBJ2-5; no clear D. V gave up 4 bases and J gave up 1 base, with 7 bases separating them. CDR1 SQVTM and CDR2 ANQGSEA come from the germline V gene. This CDR3 has 12 residues. CDR3 coding DNA: TGCAGCGTTGGAACGCCCCAAGAGACCCAGTACTTC. Translating gives CSVGTPQETQYF.

By frequency in the sample, this clonotype is large. The V and J genes are TRBV7-8 and TRBJ2-5; D is possibly TRBD1 (6 bases). Trimming shortened V by 4 bases and J by 5 bases, and 17 bases separated the two germline ends. CDR3 size: 15 residues. Germline V gives CDR1 SGHVS, CDR2 FQNEAQ. The CDR3 bases are TGTGCCAGCAGCTACCGGGACACCAAGGCGGAGACCCAGTACTTC. Its translation is CASSYRDTKAETQYF.

This clonotype came up many times. The J gene is TRBJ1-6, the V gene TRBV12-3 or TRBV12-4, with TRBD1 matching 9 bases. The CDR3 has 15 residues. After removal of 9 bases from V and 9 bases from J, the junction contained 12 bases not matched to a gene. CDR3 sequence reads: CASRVGTGLVSPLHF. The CDR3 DNA follows: TGTGCCAGTCGGGTGGGGACAGGGTTGGTTTCACCCCTCCACTTT.

The sample holds many counts of this clonotype. The rearrangement links TRBV29-1 to TRBJ2-5; 8 positions agree with TRBD2. The CDR3 sequence is 12 residues long. The ends lost 7 bases at V and 5 bases at J; junction bases unmatched: 6. Germline V lookup: CDR1 SQVTM, CDR2 ANQGSEA. The CDR3 loop is CSARGGGETQYF. The DNA for the CDR3 is TGCAGCGCCCGGGGGGGCGGGGAGACCCAGTACTTC.